The 32 T cell receptor beta chains presented below share a single source sample, sequenced in a study of blood T cell repertoires in COVID-19 (TCRdb year 2020). Library method: the immunoSEQ multiplex PCR assay. In TCRdb, the immuneACCESS table is reduced to in-frame sequences with V and J assigned. These tables do not hold every clone; where another copy was compared, an unresolved V gene accounts for under half, and the others remain unexplained. Counted in this sample were roughly 200,000 clones; 80% to 90% of them appeared once. Around 3.3% of the sample comes from the top ten. The specimen sequenced was peripheral blood. All receptors come from a man in his 60s with acute or convalescent COVID-19.

In its sample, this clone was seen a few times. This sequence joins TRBV27 and TRBJ2-2; D unclear. Trimming took off 3 bases at V and 4 bases at J, with 3 bases between the two ends. This CDR3 spans 12 amino acids. Germline V gene lookup returns CDR1 MNHEY and CDR2 SMNVEV (reference sequence). CDR3 residues: CASSFITGELFF. In DNA, the CDR3 is TGTGCCAGCAGTTTTATCACCGGGGAGCTGTTTTTT.

This clone has just a few counts. J is TRBJ2-5 and V is TRBV5-3, with TRBD2 as a possible D gene (6 bases). TRBV5-3 is an open reading frame whose function is uncertain. This CDR3 is built from 15 residues. V was shortened by 5 bases and J by 4 bases, with 18 bases between the two germline ends. CDR3 protein: CARRSRGQGGETQYF. CDR3 bases: TGTGCCAGAAGGTCACGTGGGCAGGGAGGAGAGACCCAGTACTTC.

The chain joins TRBV4-1 to TRBJ2-3; 9 bases agree with TRBD2. In germline, CDR1 is MGHRA, CDR2 YSYEKL. J gave up 4 bases and V 1 base, and 0 bases lay outside the gene matches. The CDR3 length is 14 residues. DNA for the CDR3: TGCGCCAGCAGCCAAGGGACTAGCGCAGATACGCAGTATTTT. This encodes CASSQGTSADTQYF.

The rearrangement uses TRBV7-6 and TRBJ2-2; 8 bases line up with TRBD2. With 2 bases clipped from V and 0 bases from J, the junction kept 5 bases outside the gene matches. Germline lookup yields CDR1 SGHVS and CDR2 FNYEAQ. The CDR3 totals 17 residues. As DNA, the CDR3 is TGTGCCAGCAGCTTATTGCTAGCGGGCACGAACACCGGGGAGCTGTTTTTT. Protein product: CASSLLLAGTNTGELFF.

The chain combines TRBV18 with TRBJ2-5, with 7 bases fitting TRBD2. The trim removed 6 bases at V and 3 bases at J, leaving 13 bases unmatched. The V gene's germline CDR1 is KGHSH and CDR2 LQKENI. The CDR3 spans 16 residues. CDR3 sequence reads: CASSPPGGGGKETQYF. CDR3 bases: TGTGCCAGCTCTCCCCCGGGGGGAGGAGGAAAAGAGACCCAGTACTTC.

This clone appeared a few times. The chain carries TRBV6-2 or TRBV6-3 and TRBJ2-2; TRBD2 matches at 13 bases. The CDR3 is 20 residues long. J was trimmed by 4 bases and V by 6 bases; bases with no gene match: 17. Per germline, CDR1 MNHEY and CDR2 SVGEGT. The DNA of the CDR3 is TGTGCCAGCAGCCAAGGACTAGCGGGAGCCCCCGCTTTTCCCACCGGGGAGCTGTTTTTT. Amino acids: CASSQGLAGAPAFPTGELFF.

The rearrangement joins TRBV2 to TRBJ1-5; no clear D. This CDR3 region has 16 residues. V was clipped by 8 bases and J by 1 base, with 18 bases between them. Germline assignment: CDR1 SNHLY and CDR2 FYNNEI. In DNA form, the CDR3 reads TGTGCCAGCTCCACGGACTCCCGGGCGAGCAATCAGCCCCAGCATTTT. The encoded protein is CASSTDSRASNQPQHF.

The chain couples TRBV6-5 to TRBJ2-7; TRBD1 is a possible D gene (5 bases). Germline V lookup: CDR1 MNHEY, CDR2 SVGAGI. The V end was cut by 5 bases, the J end by 5 bases, with 7 bases between. The CDR3 extends over 11 amino acids. The CDR3 loop is CASSQGNEQYF. For the CDR3, the DNA is TGTGCCAGCAGTCAGGGTAACGAGCAGTACTTC.

V usage is TRBV7-9 and J usage is TRBJ2-7, with 7 bases aligning to TRBD1. The germline V gene encodes CDR1 SEHNR and CDR2 FQNEAQ (reference sequence). Unmatched junction bases numbered 7, after V lost 3 bases and J lost 5 bases. The CDR3 loop spans 14 amino acids. The CDR3 coding sequence is TGTGCCAGCAGCTTGGCCCGGGACAGCGACGAGCAGTACTTC. It translates to CASSLARDSDEQYF.

This chain uses TRBV7-9 with TRBJ1-1, with unresolved D. V was shortened by 5 bases and J by 0 bases, with 10 bases between the two germline ends. The germline V gene encodes CDR1 SEHNR and CDR2 FQNEAQ (reference sequence). The CDR3 has 14 amino acids. The DNA of the CDR3 is TGTGCCAGCAGCCCGGGATTCATGAACACTGAAGCTTTCTTT. Translating gives CASSPGFMNTEAFF.

This clone has more than one count but fewer than ten. The chain joins TRBV4-2 to TRBJ2-5; 14 bases are shared with TRBD2. Germline V lookup: CDR1 LGHNA, CDR2 YNFKEQ. V shed 1 base and J 6 bases; nucleotides not matched to a gene: 16. This CDR3 is 20 amino acids long. CDR3 DNA sequence: TGTGCCAGCAGCCAAGCAACCGGGACTAGCGGGAGTGCCATCTCTAAGACCCAGTACTTC. This encodes CASSQATGTSGSAISKTQYF.

The chain has TRBV2 and TRBJ2-1, with 14 bases aligning to TRBD2. Germline values: CDR1 SNHLY, CDR2 FYNNEI. This CDR3 region has 16 residues. V was clipped by 6 bases and J by 8 bases; unmatched bases: 9. The CDR3 sequence is CASSGWTSGRMDEQFF. The CDR3 DNA follows: TGTGCCAGCAGCGGATGGACTAGCGGGAGGATGGATGAGCAGTTCTTC. The full variable domain, rest sourced from reference TRBV2 and TRBJ2-1, is EPEVTQTPSHQVTQMGQEVILRCVPISNHLYFYWYRQILGQKVEFLVSFYNNEISEKSEIFDDQFSVERPDGSNFTLKIRSTKLEDSAMYFCASSGWTSGRMDEQFFGPGTRLTVL.

This chain links TRBV19 with TRBJ1-5; 10 bases line up with TRBD1. With 4 bases clipped from V and 5 bases from J, the junction kept 8 bases outside the gene matches. Germline-derived CDR1 and CDR2 are LNHDA and SQIVND (reference sequence). The CDR3 totals 16 residues. The chain's CDR3 is CASSTRDRGPHQPQHF. For the CDR3, the DNA is TGTGCCAGTAGTACCCGGGACAGGGGACCACATCAGCCCCAGCATTTT.

V is TRBV19 and J is TRBJ2-1; 9 bases match TRBD2. Germline CDR1 is LNHDA and CDR2 is SQIVND (reference sequence). There are 14 residues in the CDR3. V lost 4 bases, J lost 9 bases, and 7 bases stayed unmatched. CDR3 in DNA: TGTGCCAGTAGTACCAGTAGCGGGAGTGGTGAGCAGTTCTTC. Its protein is CASSTSSGSGEQFF.

V usage is TRBV18 and J usage is TRBJ2-7; TRBD2 matches 8 bases. V was clipped by 4 bases and J by 2 bases; unmatched bases: 7. The CDR3 is 15 residues long. Germline CDR1 and CDR2: KGHSH and LQKENI. CDR3 bases: TGTGCCAGCTCACTCATGCGGGAGGTCCCCTACGAGCAGTACTTC. Its protein product is CASSLMREVPYEQYF. Combining the CDR3 with reference TRBV18 and TRBJ2-7 gives the whole variable domain NAGVMQNPRHLVRRRGQEARLRCSPMKGHSHVYWYRQLPEEGLKFMVYLQKENIIDESGMPKERFSAEFPKEGPSILRIQQVVRGDSAAYFCASSLMREVPYEQYFGPGTRLTVT.

This clone occurred once. The DNA for the CDR3 is TGCGCCAGCAGCTATACCGGGACAGCTATCATGAACACTGAAGCTTTCTTT. Its translation: CASSYTGTAIMNTEAFF. The chain carries TRBV5-1 and TRBJ1-1; 7 bases fit TRBD1. V lost 3 bases, J lost 0 bases, and 11 bases stayed unmatched. This CDR3 is built from 17 residues. Germline V gene data show CDR1 as SGHRS and CDR2 as YFSETQ.

This clone was seen a handful of times. This chain links TRBV10-3 with TRBJ2-2, with unresolved D. With 9 bases removed from V and 4 bases from J, the gap between germline ends came to 15 bases. This CDR3 has 14 amino acids. Germline values: CDR1 ENHRY, CDR2 SYGVKD. The CDR3 nucleotides are TGTGCCATGGTCGCGGATCGAGGCACCGGGGAGCTGTTTTTT. Translation gives CAMVADRGTGELFF.

The chain has TRBV7-2 and TRBJ2-5; 7 positions agree with TRBD2. The ends lost 2 bases at V and 1 base at J; junction bases unmatched: 1. CDR1 is SGHTA and CDR2 is FQGNSA in the germline V gene. This CDR3 comprises 14 residues. CDR3 amino acids: CASSLTSVQETQYF. CDR3 DNA sequence: TGTGCCAGCAGCTTAACTAGCGTCCAAGAGACCCAGTACTTC.

This clone occurred once. V is TRBV2 and J is TRBJ2-3; D is perhaps TRBD2 (5 bases). CDR1 is SNHLY and CDR2 is FYNNEI in the germline V gene. The CDR3 is 16 amino acids. V shed 5 bases and J shed 6 bases, with 21 bases lying between them. The CDR3 spells CASSQHGRALLDTQYF. As DNA, the CDR3 is TGTGCCAGCAGTCAGCACGGGCGGGCCCTACTGGATACGCAGTATTTT.

The V and J genes are TRBV19 and TRBJ1-5, with D perhaps matching TRBD1 (6 bases). CDR3 size: 15 residues. The V end lost 9 bases, the J end lost 1 base, and 16 bases lay between the germline ends. Germline V CDR1 and CDR2: LNHDA, SQIVND (reference sequence). This CDR3 reads CASRQAGASNQPQHF. CDR3 nucleotides: TGTGCCAGCCGTCAGGCGGGGGCGAGCAATCAGCCCCAGCATTTT.

In its sample, this clone was seen once. The CDR3 bases are TGTGCCAGTAGTATAGTCAAGACAACTAACACTGAAGCTTTCTTT. This sequence encodes CASSIVKTTNTEAFF. V gene TRBV19 combines with J gene TRBJ1-1; D not certain. Germline lookup yields CDR1 LNHDA and CDR2 SQIVND (reference sequence). V was clipped by 1 base and J by 2 bases, with 11 bases between them. The CDR3 is 15 amino acids. Full variable domain (remainder filled in from reference TRBV19 and TRBJ1-1): DGGITQSPKYLFRKEGQNVTLSCEQNLNHDAMYWYRQDPGQGLRLIYYSQIVNDFQKGDIAEGYSVSREKKESFPLTVTSAQKNPTAFYLCASSIVKTTNTEAFFGQGTRLTVV.

This clone occurred once. The chain combines TRBV29-1 with TRBJ2-6, with 10 bases identical to TRBD1. The CDR3 has 19 residues. The V segment lost 0 bases and the J segment 4 bases; nucleotides outside the gene matches: 12. Germline V gene lookup returns CDR1 SQVTM and CDR2 ANQGSEA. The CDR3 protein is CSVEEPGQGKLLGANVLTF. CDR3 coding DNA: TGCAGCGTTGAAGAACCGGGACAGGGGAAACTTTTGGGGGCCAACGTCCTGACTTTC.

The chain couples TRBV2 to TRBJ2-3; a possible D gene is TRBD1 (5 bases). V was pared by 6 bases and J by 3 bases, with 16 bases between. This CDR3 has 15 amino acids. Germline V lookup: CDR1 SNHLY, CDR2 FYNNEI. Here the CDR3 DNA reads TGTGCCAGCAGGCGTACAGGAATGGGGACAGATACGCAGTATTTT. Residues: CASRRTGMGTDTQYF.

The chain is built from TRBV7-3 and TRBJ2-3; 10 nucleotides match TRBD2. The CDR3 covers 17 residues. Germline CDR1 SGHTA, CDR2 FQGTGA. Trimming took 2 bases from V and 2 from J; bases not matched to a gene: 7. The CDR3 DNA follows: TGTGCCAGCAGCTTAGGGGCTAGCGGGGGCCTCACAGATACGCAGTATTTT. Its protein is CASSLGASGGLTDTQYF. Based on the CDR3 plus reference TRBV7-3 and TRBJ2-3, the full variable domain is GAGVSQTPSNKVTEKGKYVELRCDPISGHTALYWYRQSLGQGPEFLIYFQGTGAADDSGLPNDRFFAVRPEGSVSTLKIQRTERGDSAVYLCASSLGASGGLTDTQYFGPGTRLTVL.

V is TRBV29-1 and J is TRBJ1-2; D possibly corresponds to TRBD1 (5 bases). Germline V CDR1 and CDR2: SQVTM, ANQGSEA. The CDR3 covers 13 residues. The V and J ends lost 4 bases and 5 bases respectively, with 14 bases between them. CDR3: CSVVLQGGYGYTF. CDR3 coding DNA: TGCAGCGTTGTGCTTCAGGGTGGTTATGGCTACACCTTC.

The rearrangement uses TRBV5-1 and TRBJ2-5; the D is unclear. Germline CDR1 is SGHRS and CDR2 is YFSETQ. V lost 0 bases to trimming and J lost 5 bases, with 11 bases between them. This CDR3 contains 14 residues. This CDR3 reads CASSLDQMLETQYF. CDR3 coding DNA: TGCGCCAGCAGCTTGGATCAGATGTTGGAGACCCAGTACTTC.

The chain couples TRBV7-2 to TRBJ2-1; D not resolved. The germline V gene has CDR1 SGHTA and CDR2 FQGNSA. Between the trimmed V and J ends, which lost 5 bases and 6 bases, there was a span of 11 bases. The CDR3 consists of 13 residues. Here the CDR3 DNA reads TGTGCCAGCAGCGCAGGTCTGTCCAATGAGCAGTTCTTC. This gives the protein CASSAGLSNEQFF. Combining the CDR3 with reference TRBV7-2 and TRBJ2-1 gives the whole variable domain GAGVSQSPSNKVTEKGKDVELRCDPISGHTALYWYRQSLGQGLEFLIYFQGNSAPDKSGLPSDRFSAERTGGSVSTLTIQRTQQEDSAVYLCASSAGLSNEQFFGPGTRLTVL.

A few counts support this clone. This chain links TRBV5-6 with TRBJ1-4; D is possibly TRBD1 (6 bases). This CDR3 contains 14 residues. Looked up from germline, CDR1 is SGHDT and CDR2 is YYEEEE. The germline V and J ends were trimmed by 7 bases and 5 bases, with 15 bases remaining between them. CDR3 nucleotide sequence: TGTGCCAGCTCAACCGGGACATTAAATGAAAAACTGTTTTTT. Amino acids: CASSTGTLNEKLFF.

The table lists this clone with a few counts. The V gene is TRBV28, the J gene TRBJ2-2; 9 positions agree with TRBD2. The CDR3 is 17 residues long. The ends lost 3 bases at V and 1 base at J; junction bases unmatched: 6. Germline V CDR1 and CDR2: MDHEN, SYDVKM. The CDR3 coding sequence is TGTGCCAGCAGTTTCTGGGGGACTAGCAGGAACACCGGGGAGCTGTTTTTT. It yields the protein CASSFWGTSRNTGELFF.

CDR3 in DNA: TGTGCCAGCAGCCAAAGCGACAGGGGGAATTCACCCCTCCACTTT. Its translation: CASSQSDRGNSPLHF. V usage is TRBV4-2 and J usage is TRBJ1-6, with 9 positions matching TRBD1. The CDR3 has 15 amino acids. The germline gives CDR1 LGHNA, CDR2 YNFKEQ. The V segment lost 2 bases and the J segment 7 bases; nucleotides outside the gene matches: 3.

V usage is TRBV6-1 and J usage is TRBJ2-7; 11 bases match TRBD2. This CDR3 region has 15 residues. Germline lookup yields CDR1 MNHNS and CDR2 SASEGT. After removal of 3 bases from V and 4 bases from J, the junction contained 5 bases not matched to a gene. Written as DNA, the CDR3 is TGTGCCAGCAGTGACCGACTAGCGGGAAGTTACGAGCAGTACTTC. This gives the protein CASSDRLAGSYEQYF.

This chain uses TRBV5-5 with TRBJ1-1, with 8 bases fitting TRBD1. Germline lookup yields CDR1 SGHKS and CDR2 YYEKEE (reference sequence). Unmatched junction bases numbered 4, after V lost 0 bases and J lost 3 bases. CDR3 length equals 15 residues. The CDR3 is CASSLDGQGYTEAFF. The CDR3 region has the DNA TGTGCCAGCAGCTTGGACGGACAGGGCTACACTGAAGCTTTCTTT.